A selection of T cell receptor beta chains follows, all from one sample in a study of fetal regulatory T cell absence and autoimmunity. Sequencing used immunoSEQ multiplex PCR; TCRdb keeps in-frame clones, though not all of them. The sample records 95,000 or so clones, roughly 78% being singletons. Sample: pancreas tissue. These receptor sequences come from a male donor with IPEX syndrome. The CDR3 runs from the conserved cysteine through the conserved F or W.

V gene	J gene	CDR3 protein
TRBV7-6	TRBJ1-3	CASSSLRGKTGNTIYF
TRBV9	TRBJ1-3	CASSVGAYSGNTIYF
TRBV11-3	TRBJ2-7	CASSLWDRGTYEQYF
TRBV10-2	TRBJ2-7	CASSGRQGPYEQYF
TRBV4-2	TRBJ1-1	CASSQDYGGAFF
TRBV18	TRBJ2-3	CASSSGQTMEHTDTQYF
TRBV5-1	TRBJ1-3	CASSFRPGQGSGNTIYF
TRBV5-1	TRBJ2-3	CASSLAGAHTDTQYF
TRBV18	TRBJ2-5	CASSPVRGQETQYF
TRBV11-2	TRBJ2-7	CASSLGGAEQYF
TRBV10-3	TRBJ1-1	CAISPDRGDTEAFF
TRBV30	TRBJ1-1	CAWGQGMNTEAFF
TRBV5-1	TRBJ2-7	CASSPKGQGGSYEQYF
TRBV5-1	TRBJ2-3	CASSTGLAGGTDTQYF
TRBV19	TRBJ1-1	CASSIEDRNTEAFF
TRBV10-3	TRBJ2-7	CAISELIQGDEQYF
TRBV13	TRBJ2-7	CASSLGGLAGYEQYF
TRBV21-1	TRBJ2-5	CASSKGRETQYF
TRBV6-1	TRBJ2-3	CASSEESGTDTQYF
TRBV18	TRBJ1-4	CASSPGQGEKLFF
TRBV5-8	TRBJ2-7	CASSWDRGEQYF
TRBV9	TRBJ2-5	CASSIRPSYGGETQYF
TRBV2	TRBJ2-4	CASRGGDTKNIQYF
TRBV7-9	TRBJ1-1	CASSLGANTEAFF
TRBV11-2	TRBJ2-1	CASSLGVGLGALFYNEQFF
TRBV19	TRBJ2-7	CASSPMGGWDEQYF
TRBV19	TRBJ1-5	CAIGTTSNQPQHF
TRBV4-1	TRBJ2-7	CASSQKTSGQLYEQYF
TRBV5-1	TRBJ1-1	CASSLAGGAQGDTEAFF
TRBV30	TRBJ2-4	CAWSVSGGHIQYF
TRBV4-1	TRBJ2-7	CASSQDGGGGYRYEQYF
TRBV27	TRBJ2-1	CASSWTGGNEQFF
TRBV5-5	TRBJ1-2	CASSLPGALYGYTF
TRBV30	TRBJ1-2	CAWSRGGYGYTF
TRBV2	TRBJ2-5	CASSENRLQETQYF
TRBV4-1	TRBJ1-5	CASSQDSRTGVNQPQHF
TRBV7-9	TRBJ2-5	CASSPVDGPRETQYF
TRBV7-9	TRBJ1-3	CASSFITGFVGNTIYF
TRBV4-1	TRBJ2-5	CASSQFKQGGVETQYF
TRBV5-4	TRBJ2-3	CASSLRVAVQITDTQYF
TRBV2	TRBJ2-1	CASTAPGGRYNEQFF
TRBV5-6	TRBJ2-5	CASSFQETQYF
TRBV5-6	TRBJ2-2	CASSIGTGIPTGELFF
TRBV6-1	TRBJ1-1	CASSDRQVTSEAFF
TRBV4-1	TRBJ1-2	CASSTGLSGYTF
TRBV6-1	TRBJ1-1	CACSVNLETEAFF
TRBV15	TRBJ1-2	CATSGDSIQGLDYGYTF
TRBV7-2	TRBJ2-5	CASSLWGGETQYF
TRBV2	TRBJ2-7	CASSDNKGFYEQYF
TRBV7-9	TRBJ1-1	CASSFRGANTEAFF
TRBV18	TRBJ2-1	CASTGLASVEQFF
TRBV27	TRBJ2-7	CASRKTGTYEQYF
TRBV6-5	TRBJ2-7	CASKVLASPTYEQYF
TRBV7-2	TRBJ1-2	CASSWPGGSEYGYTF